This entry features one T cell receptor beta chain sequence. In the original analysis: Reference gene primer amplification gave estimated nucleated cell counts. Only in-frame clones appear in the TCRdb table, and some are missing; sequencing was by immunoSEQ multiplex PCR. The V and J calls and clone size come from that table; D and trimming were worked out from the DNA. The repertoire holds roughly 9,200 clones, with about 81% as singletons. This record comes from a study of blood T cell repertoires in COVID-19. Study information: Some COVID-19 samples were acute and others convalescent; all came from the United States, Italy and Spain. PBMCs, B-cell-depleted T cells, or T cells were the source of the cDNA or gDNA that made up the material.

CDR3 length: 15 amino acids. V trimming: 6 bases; J trimming: 5 bases; junction bases outside the gene matches: 7. Germline CDR1 and CDR2: LNHDA and SQIVND (reference sequence). Specimen: peripheral blood. The chain is built from TRBV19 and TRBJ2-3, with TRBD2 identical over 11 bases. The receptor was isolated from a man aged 55-75 years with active COVID-19. The CDR3 region has the DNA TGTGCCAGTAGCCTTAGCGGGAGGGACGGAGATACGCAGTATTTT. Its protein is CASSLSGRDGDTQYF. The variable domain in full, completed from reference TRBV19 and TRBJ2-3, reads DGGITQSPKYLFRKEGQNVTLSCEQNLNHDAMYWYRQDPGQGLRLIYYSQIVNDFQKGDIAEGYSVSREKKESFPLTVTSAQKNPTAFYLCASSLSGRDGDTQYFGPGTRLTVL.